The 28 T cell receptor beta chains given below trace back to one sample, sequenced in a study of control samples from healthy donors and cancer patients (dated by TCRdb to about 2020). Library creation used the immunoSEQ multiplex PCR assay. TCRdb's version of the immuneACCESS table is confined to in-frame rearrangements and falls short of the full clone set. An unresolved V gene accounts for under half of the shortfall where checked; the remainder is of unknown origin. The sample table records about 98,000 clones; roughly 82% of these occur just once. The top ten constitute about 2% of the sample. The sample taken for sequencing was blood. The receptors shown here come from a man aged 60 to 75 in good health.

The chain employs TRBV27 and TRBJ2-3, with D perhaps TRBD1 (6 bases). The germline V gene encodes CDR1 MNHEY and CDR2 SMNVEV (reference sequence). The CDR3 extends over 16 amino acids. The germline V and J ends were trimmed by 2 bases and 2 bases, with 14 bases remaining between them. The DNA of the CDR3 is TGTGCCAGCAGTTTACTTGGGGGCGTTCACACAGATACGCAGTATTTT. Translated: CASSLLGGVHTDTQYF.

The CDR3 DNA reads TGTGCCAGCACCCTGTCCGGACAGGGGGCAGATACGCAGTATTTT. Translated: CASTLSGQGADTQYF. The rearrangement links TRBV6-5 to TRBJ2-3, with TRBD1 identical over 10 bases. The J segment lost 4 bases and the V segment lost 7 bases, leaving 8 bases of the junction unmatched. The CDR3 spans 15 residues. CDR1 MNHEY and CDR2 SVGAGI come from the germline V gene.

V gene TRBV14 combines with J gene TRBJ2-5; 8 nucleotides match TRBD2. With 1 base clipped from V and 1 base from J, the junction kept 2 bases outside the gene matches. The CDR3 loop spans 15 amino acids. Germline assignment: CDR1 SGHDN and CDR2 FVKESK. CDR3 region: CASSQVSGAQETQYF. CDR3 nucleotides: TGTGCCAGCAGCCAAGTTAGCGGGGCCCAAGAGACCCAGTACTTC.

CDR3 residues: CAWGQGKGLYF. DNA of the CDR3: TGTGCCTGGGGACAGGGGAAAGGTCTGTATTTT. This chain joins TRBV30 and TRBJ2-3; 9 bases fit TRBD1. Germline V gene lookup returns CDR1 GTSNPN and CDR2 SVGIG (reference sequence). This CDR3 region has 11 residues. After removal of 5 bases from V and 14 bases from J, the junction contained 8 bases not matched to a gene.

V usage is TRBV4-1 and J usage is TRBJ2-3, with a possible D match to TRBD1 (5 bases). The V end lost 4 bases, the J end lost 2 bases, and 16 bases lay between the germline ends. CDR1 is MGHRA, CDR2 YSYEKL, per germline. The CDR3 is made up of 16 amino acids. CDR3 protein: CASSLFPAGHTDTQYF. In DNA, the CDR3 is TGCGCCAGCAGCCTATTCCCGGCAGGGCACACAGATACGCAGTATTTT.

The J gene is TRBJ2-2, the V gene TRBV19; D gene unclear. Germline V gives CDR1 LNHDA, CDR2 SQIVND (reference sequence). This CDR3 is 16 amino acids long. V was pared by 3 bases and J by 0 bases, with 11 bases between. DNA of the CDR3: TGTGCCAGTAGTATCCCCTCCACCACGAACACCGGGGAGCTGTTTTTT. Protein product: CASSIPSTTNTGELFF.

V usage is TRBV27 and J usage is TRBJ2-5, with a tentative D call TRBD2 (5 bases). V was clipped by 4 bases and J by 7 bases, with 10 bases between them. Germline CDR1 reads MNHEY; CDR2 reads SMNVEV (reference sequence). This CDR3 region has 12 residues. The DNA for the CDR3 is TGTGCCAGCAGTTCGCGCCGGGGGACCCAGTACTTC. Amino acid sequence: CASSSRRGTQYF.

This sequence joins TRBV19 and TRBJ1-1, with D tentatively TRBD1 (5 bases). Germline CDR1 reads LNHDA; CDR2 reads SQIVND (reference sequence). Trimming removed 9 bases from V and 5 bases from J, with 19 bases in between. This CDR3 spans 14 amino acids. CDR3 residues: CASNRQRERTEAFF. The CDR3 DNA is TGTGCCAGCAACAGACAGCGGGAGAGAACTGAAGCTTTCTTT.

The chain uses TRBV5-1 and TRBJ2-1, with D tentatively TRBD1 or TRBD2 (5 bases each). This CDR3 contains 14 residues. Germline CDR1 SGHRS, CDR2 YFSETQ. The V end was cut by 2 bases, the J end by 7 bases, with 13 bases between. The CDR3 sequence: CASSFVAGTNEQFF. The CDR3 DNA follows: TGCGCCAGCAGCTTCGTGGCAGGGACGAATGAGCAGTTCTTC.

The J gene is TRBJ1-2, the V gene TRBV5-4; TRBD1 is a possible D gene (5 bases). This CDR3 has 13 residues. Trimming took off 3 bases at V and 4 bases at J, with 10 bases between the two ends. CDR1 and CDR2 (germline): SGHNT, YYREEE (reference sequence). CDR3 coding DNA: TGTGCCAGCAGCTCAATGGGGGGCTATGGCTACACCTTC. This translates into CASSSMGGYGYTF.

Only a few counts were recorded for this clone. This sequence joins TRBV7-9 and TRBJ2-7; D ambiguous. V was clipped by 7 bases and J by 4 bases, with 14 bases between them. The CDR3 is made up of 13 amino acids. Looked up from germline, CDR1 is SEHNR and CDR2 is FQNEAQ (reference sequence). The CDR3 bases are TGTGCCAGCACCCCCCCGGGTACATACGAGCAGTACTTC. Residues: CASTPPGTYEQYF.

In this sample, this clone turned up once. The J gene is TRBJ2-3, the V gene TRBV3-1 (or the pseudogene TRBV3-2); D possibly corresponds to TRBD2 (5 bases). The CDR3 contains 17 residues. The V and J ends lost 3 bases and 0 bases respectively, with 16 bases between them. Germline loops: CDR1 LGHDT, CDR2 YNNKEL (reference sequence). The CDR3 region is CASSHVHSVSSTDTQYF. The CDR3 DNA reads TGTGCCAGCAGCCATGTTCATAGCGTATCTAGCACAGATACGCAGTATTTT.

The rearrangement links TRBV15 to TRBJ2-7, with a weak D call TRBD1 (5 bases). The CDR3 consists of 17 residues. Trimming left V 0 bases short and J 6 bases short, with 21 bases between. Germline CDR1 and CDR2: LNHNV and YYDKDF (reference sequence). CDR3 residues: CATSREMGWGPPGEQYF. CDR3 bases: TGTGCCACCAGCAGAGAGATGGGTTGGGGCCCTCCTGGCGAGCAGTACTTC.

This chain connects TRBV5-1 to TRBJ2-3; 7 bases agree with TRBD2. The CDR3 runs 14 residues. V lost 6 bases, J lost 2 bases, and 6 bases stayed unmatched. Germline values: CDR1 SGHRS, CDR2 YFSETQ. Here the CDR3 reads CASKTSGITDTQYF. In DNA form, the CDR3 reads TGCGCCAGCAAAACCAGCGGGATCACAGATACGCAGTATTTT.

The chain uses TRBV13 and TRBJ1-2; D is ambiguous. V was cut by 0 bases and J by 4 bases, with 18 bases left in between. CDR3 length: 17 amino acids. CDR1 PRHDT and CDR2 FYEKMQ come from the germline V gene (reference sequence). CDR3 DNA: TGTGCCAGCAGCTTAGGCCCACTATACGTTCCAGGCTATGGCTACACCTTC. Translated, it gives CASSLGPLYVPGYGYTF. Complete variable domain (other parts from reference TRBV13 and TRBJ1-2): AAGVIQSPRHLIKEKRETATLKCYPIPRHDTVYWYQQGPGQDPQFLISFYEKMQSDKGSIPDRFSAQQFSDYHSELNMSSLELGDSALYFCASSLGPLYVPGYGYTFGSGTRLTVV.

The rearrangement uses TRBV5-1 and TRBJ1-4; D is perhaps TRBD1 (6 bases). Between the trimmed V and J ends, which lost 1 base and 3 bases, there was a span of 16 bases. This CDR3 is built from 17 residues. In germline, CDR1 is SGHRS, CDR2 YFSETQ. In DNA form, the CDR3 reads TGCGCCAGCAGCTTGATTGGCCAGGGGCTAGCTAATGAAAAACTGTTTTTT. Translation: CASSLIGQGLANEKLFF.

This clone was seen a few times. The rearrangement joins TRBV28 to TRBJ2-2, with 8 bases identical to TRBD2. CDR3 length: 14 amino acids. Trimming removed 6 bases from V and 9 bases from J; junction bases left unmatched: 9. The germline gives CDR1 MDHEN, CDR2 SYDVKM. The CDR3 DNA is TGTGCCAGCAGGGTAGCGGGGAAAGGCTGGGAGCTGTTTTTT. This sequence encodes CASRVAGKGWELFF.

The chain has TRBV6-6 and TRBJ2-2; weak D call: TRBD1 (6 bases). V was pared by 4 bases and J by 4 bases, with 16 bases between. CDR3 size: 16 residues. Germline V gene lookup returns CDR1 MNHNY and CDR2 SVGAGI (reference sequence). The CDR3 sequence is CASSFTGYTGTGELFF. CDR3 coding DNA: TGTGCCAGCAGTTTTACAGGGTACACGGGCACCGGGGAGCTGTTTTTT.

The CDR3 DNA is TGTGCCAGCAGCTTGCAGGGGGCGGATTCACCCCTCCACTTT. It yields the protein CASSLQGADSPLHF. The V gene is TRBV5-4, the J gene TRBJ1-6; 8 nucleotides agree with TRBD1. Germline loops: CDR1 SGHNT, CDR2 YYREEE (reference sequence). V trimming: 1 base; J trimming: 8 bases; junction bases outside the gene matches: 2. The CDR3 length is 14 residues.

The V call is TRBV12-3 or TRBV12-4, the J call TRBJ2-5; D possibly corresponds to TRBD2 (7 bases). This CDR3 has 12 residues. CDR3 in DNA: TGTGTCAGGAGGGGGGGGAAAGAGACCCAGTACTTC. Encoded protein: CVRRGGKETQYF.

The V call is TRBV9, the J call TRBJ2-2, with TRBD1 matching over 10 bases. Per the germline V gene, CDR1 is SGDLS and CDR2 is YYNGEE. Trimming at V came to 4 bases and at J to 7 bases, leaving 7 bases not matched to a gene. The CDR3 spans 15 residues. DNA for the CDR3: TGTGCCAGCAGCAACCGGGACAGGGGTTACGGGGAGCTGTTTTTT. It is translated as CASSNRDRGYGELFF.

V usage is TRBV5-5 and J usage is TRBJ2-7; 9 bases match TRBD1. This CDR3 region has 15 residues. J lost 2 bases, V lost 0 bases, and 3 bases had no gene match. Germline CDR1 is SGHKS and CDR2 is YYEKEE (reference sequence). CDR3 protein: CASSLGTGVTYEQYF. CDR3 DNA: TGTGCCAGCAGCTTGGGGACAGGGGTCACCTACGAGCAGTACTTC.

The chain has TRBV9 and TRBJ2-3; 7 nucleotides line up with TRBD2. CDR1 and CDR2 from the germline V gene are SGDLS and YYNGEE. The CDR3 contains 17 residues. Trimming took 2 bases from V and 5 from J; bases not matched to a gene: 14. The CDR3 here is CASSVGGALSGVDTQYF. The CDR3 nucleotides are TGTGCCAGCAGCGTCGGCGGGGCCTTAAGCGGGGTAGATACGCAGTATTTT.

The J gene is TRBJ2-1, the V gene TRBV15; 8 bases line up with TRBD2. There are 17 residues in the CDR3. Germline loops: CDR1 LNHNV, CDR2 YYDKDF (reference sequence). V lost 1 base to trimming and J lost 7 bases; unmatched junction nucleotides: 12. In nucleotides, the CDR3 is TGTGCCACCAGCAGAGGGCCCCAGCGGGAGCTGAGGAATGAGCAGTTCTTC. Its translation is CATSRGPQRELRNEQFF.

The J gene is TRBJ2-1, the V gene TRBV3-1 (or the pseudogene TRBV3-2); 8 nucleotides align to TRBD2. The CDR3 covers 16 residues. CDR1 LGHDT and CDR2 YNNKEL come from the germline V gene (reference sequence). Trimming took 0 bases from V and 5 from J; bases not matched to a gene: 6. The CDR3 DNA follows: TGTGCCAGCAGCCAAGATCGCGGGGGGCCCCACAATGAGCAGTTCTTC. It encodes CASSQDRGGPHNEQFF.

This clone came up once. The chain is built from TRBV5-1 and TRBJ2-3; D unclear. The CDR3 has 14 residues. Germline V gene sequence: CDR1 SGHRS, CDR2 YFSETQ. The V gene lost 1 base and the J gene lost 0 bases, with 6 bases spanning the gap. The CDR3 is CASSLRGSTDTQYF. Here the CDR3 DNA reads TGCGCCAGCAGCTTGCGCGGTAGCACAGATACGCAGTATTTT.

The chain carries TRBV30 and TRBJ2-7, with D perhaps assigned TRBD1 or TRBD2 (5 bases each). V was clipped by 4 bases and J by 0 bases, with 19 bases between them. Germline V lookup: CDR1 GTSNPN, CDR2 SVGIG (reference sequence). The CDR3 length is 16 residues. The CDR3 here is CAWNRPGDLRSYEQYF. The CDR3 bases are TGTGCCTGGAATCGGCCCGGGGACCTCCGCTCCTACGAGCAGTACTTC.

The rearrangement links TRBV3-1 (or the pseudogene TRBV3-2) to TRBJ2-7, with 11 bases identical to TRBD2. The CDR3 is made up of 14 amino acids. After removal of 5 bases from V and 2 bases from J, the junction contained 2 bases not matched to a gene. Germline V gene data show CDR1 as LGHDT and CDR2 as YNNKEL (reference sequence). The CDR3: CASSISGRAYEQYF. The CDR3 nucleotides read TGTGCCAGCAGCATTAGCGGGAGGGCCTACGAGCAGTACTTC.